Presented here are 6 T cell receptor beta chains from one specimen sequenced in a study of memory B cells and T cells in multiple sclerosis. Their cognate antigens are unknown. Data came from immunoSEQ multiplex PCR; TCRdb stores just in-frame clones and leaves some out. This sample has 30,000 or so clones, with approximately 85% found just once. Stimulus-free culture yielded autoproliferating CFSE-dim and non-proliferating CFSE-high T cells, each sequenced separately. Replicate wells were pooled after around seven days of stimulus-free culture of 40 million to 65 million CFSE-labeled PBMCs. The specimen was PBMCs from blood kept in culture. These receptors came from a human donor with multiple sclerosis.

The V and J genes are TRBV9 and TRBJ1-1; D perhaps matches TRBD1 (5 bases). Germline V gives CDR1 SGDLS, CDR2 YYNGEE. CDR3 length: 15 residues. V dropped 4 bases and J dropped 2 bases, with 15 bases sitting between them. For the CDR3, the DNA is TGTGCCAGCAGCCTTAATCAGGGTACCAACACTGAAGCTTTCTTT. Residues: CASSLNQGTNTEAFF.

CDR3 DNA: TGTGCCAGCAGCCAAGTAGAGGGGAAGGGCTACGAGCAGTACTTC. It translates to CASSQVEGKGYEQYF. The chain has TRBV4-2 and TRBJ2-7, with D perhaps assigned TRBD1 or TRBD2 (5 bases each). Trimming removed 1 base at V and 3 bases at J, with 13 bases between. CDR1 and CDR2 (germline): LGHNA, YNFKEQ. CDR3 size: 15 residues.

The CDR3 DNA is TGTGCCAGCTCGGGCCCCATTGGACAGGGGTTCTACGAGCAGTACTTC. Residues: CASSGPIGQGFYEQYF. The V and J genes are TRBV5-5 and TRBJ2-7; 9 bases match TRBD1. The germline CDR1 and CDR2 sequences are SGHKS and YYEKEE (reference sequence). Trimming took 7 bases from V and 3 from J; bases not matched to a gene: 14. This CDR3 has 16 residues.

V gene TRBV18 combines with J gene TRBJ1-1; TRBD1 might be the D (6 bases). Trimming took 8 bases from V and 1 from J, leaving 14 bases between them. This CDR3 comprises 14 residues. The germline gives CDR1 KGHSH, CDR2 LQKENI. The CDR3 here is CASATGTPNTEAFF. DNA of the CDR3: TGTGCCAGCGCTACCGGGACACCGAACACTGAAGCTTTCTTT.

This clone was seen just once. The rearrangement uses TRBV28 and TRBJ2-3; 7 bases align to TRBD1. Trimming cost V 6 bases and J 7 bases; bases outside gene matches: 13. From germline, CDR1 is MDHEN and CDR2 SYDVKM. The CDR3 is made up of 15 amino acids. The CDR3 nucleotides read TGTGCCAGCAGGTCTCCCGGGACAGAGGTCAATACGCAGTATTTT. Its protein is CASRSPGTEVNTQYF.

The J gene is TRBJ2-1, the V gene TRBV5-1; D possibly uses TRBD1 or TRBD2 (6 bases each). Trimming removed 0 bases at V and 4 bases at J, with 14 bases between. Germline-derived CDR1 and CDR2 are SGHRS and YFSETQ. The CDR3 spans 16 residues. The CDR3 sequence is CASSLGSGATYNEQFF. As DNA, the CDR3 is TGCGCCAGCAGCTTGGGGTCGGGGGCGACATACAATGAGCAGTTCTTC.